This TCR beta chain was sequenced for a study of response to subunit inactivated influenza vaccine. General observations from the study: Seasonal influenza vaccination, on each occasion, was suggested by the authors to recruit few new T cells.

This clonotype was detected a few times. Its antigen is still unknown. TCRdb called the RT-PCR reads again in MiXCR, with one record for every CDR3 protein. The profile shows a few hundred thousand distinct CDR3 sequences, approximately 21% of them singletons. V lost 5 bases to trimming and J lost 0 bases; unmatched junction nucleotides: 1. The CDR3 has 16 amino acids. This receptor was identified in a man in his fifties or sixties who received an inactivated influenza vaccine. The sample here was PBMCs from blood, taken about 20 months after vaccination. J is TRBJ2-6 and V is TRBV12-3 or TRBV12-4; TRBD1 matches at 10 bases. The CDR3 bases are TGTGCCAGCAGTGGACAGGGGGGCTCTGGGGCCAACGTCCTGACTTTC. Its protein is CASSGQGGSGANVLTF.